The clone carrying this T cell receptor (beta chain) occurred a few times. The entry originates in a study of blood T cells in healthy people across ages. Germline CDR1 reads SNHLY; CDR2 reads FYNNEI. V was clipped by 7 bases and J by 2 bases, with 11 bases between them. This CDR3 contains 13 residues. It was with a sample-barcoded 5' primer and a J-beta primer mix that a second PCR of about 6 to 12 cycles was run. TCRdb re-called the 5' RACE reads through MiXCR, storing one row per CDR3 protein. The table records approximately 1.5 million distinct CDR3 sequences, about 31% of them present only once. V and J are TRBV2 and TRBJ1-1; possibly TRBD1 for D (6 bases). This clonotype was sampled from a woman in her thirties in good health. The specimen was blood. The CDR3 DNA follows: TGTGCCAGCAATACACAGGGCAACACTGAAGCTTTCTTT. Protein: CASNTQGNTEAFF.